The 32 T cell receptor beta chains listed next were all sequenced from one sample in a study of T cells after yellow fever vaccination. One entry per CDR3 protein, called by TCRdb with MiXCR from the 5' RACE reads. The sample has 620,000 or so distinct CDR3 sequences; about a sixth are singletons. Sample: PBMCs, taken about 5 days after the first yellow fever vaccination. These TCRs come from a man aged 18 to 29 who received the YFV17D yellow fever vaccine.

Worth noting for this clonotype: One end of the junction is discordant with germline, which a read error may explain. The V call is TRBV3-1, the J call TRBJ1-5; weak D call: TRBD1 (5 bases). This CDR3 contains 15 residues. Looked up from germline, CDR1 is LGHDT and CDR2 is YNNKEL (reference sequence). The CDR3 nucleotides are TGTGCCAGTAGCCAAGGTTCACCCGGGGGTCAGCCCCAGCATTTT. It encodes CASSQGSPGGQPQHF.

Only a few counts were recorded for this clonotype. The V call is TRBV3-1, the J call TRBJ1-1, with D uncertain. The ends were cut back, 2 bases at V and 0 bases at J, with 4 bases in the middle. The germline V gene encodes CDR1 LGHDT and CDR2 YNNKEL (reference sequence). The CDR3 extends over 13 amino acids. As DNA, the CDR3 is TGTGCCAGCAGCCAACCAATGAACACTGAAGCTTTCTTT. Its protein product is CASSQPMNTEAFF.

This clonotype was observed a handful of times. The chain is built from TRBV6-5 and TRBJ1-2; D uncertain. Between the trimmed V and J ends, which lost 2 bases and 6 bases, there was a span of 19 bases. CDR3 size: 16 residues. Germline assignment: CDR1 MNHEY and CDR2 SVGAGI. For the CDR3, the DNA is TGTGCCAGCAGTTACCCTCAACAGTCTTTCTCAGATGGCTACACCTTC. Protein product: CASSYPQQSFSDGYTF.

This clonotype showed up just a few times. V is TRBV4-2 and J is TRBJ2-7; 9 bases agree with TRBD2. Germline CDR1 and CDR2: LGHNA and YNFKEQ. The CDR3 contains 16 residues. V lost 1 base to trimming and J lost 2 bases; unmatched junction nucleotides: 6. DNA for the CDR3: TGTGCCAGCAGCCAAGGCGGTCTAGCGGGACCCTACGAGCAGTACTTC. Translated, it gives CASSQGGLAGPYEQYF.

This clonotype occurred a few times. This chain uses TRBV12-3 or TRBV12-4 with TRBJ1-6; the D gene is possibly TRBD1 (5 bases). There are 15 residues in the CDR3. Trimming cost V 3 bases and J 5 bases, with 11 bases left between them. The CDR3 DNA is TGTGCCAGCAGTTTGGGGCGGTCCAATAATTCACCCCTCCACTTT. It translates to CASSLGRSNNSPLHF.

This clonotype came up a few times. This rearrangement joins TRBV10-3 to TRBJ2-5; perhaps TRBD2 as D (5 bases). Trimming left V 4 bases short and J 2 bases short, with 11 bases between. Per germline, CDR1 ENHRY and CDR2 SYGVKD. CDR3 length: 14 residues. CDR3 DNA: TGTGCCATCAGTGGAGGGTACGGGCAAGAGACCCAGTACTTC. Translation: CAISGGYGQETQYF.

This chain uses TRBV20-1 with TRBJ2-3; perhaps TRBD2 as D (7 bases). This CDR3 spans 12 amino acids. Germline assignment: CDR1 DFQATT and CDR2 SNEGSKA (reference sequence). With 6 bases removed from V and 4 bases from J, the gap between germline ends came to 11 bases. The CDR3 protein is CSAWGGADTQYF. The CDR3 DNA reads TGCAGTGCCTGGGGGGGCGCAGATACGCAGTATTTT.

The count of this clonotype is one. V is TRBV7-2 and J is TRBJ2-2, with D possibly being TRBD2 (6 bases). CDR1 is SGHTA and CDR2 is FQGNSA in the germline V gene. V was cut by 2 bases and J by 7 bases, with 11 bases left in between. This CDR3 contains 14 residues. CDR3 nucleotides: TGTGCCAGCAGCTTACGGGAGATGAGCGGGGAGCTGTTTTTT. Translating gives CASSLREMSGELFF.

This clonotype was seen more than once but under ten times. V usage is TRBV27 and J usage is TRBJ2-4, with 9 bases fitting TRBD2. From germline, CDR1 is MNHEY and CDR2 SMNVEV (reference sequence). The V segment lost 2 bases and the J segment 2 bases; nucleotides outside the gene matches: 7. This CDR3 comprises 17 residues. CDR3 sequence (DNA): TGTGCCAGCAGTTTAAGTGGCGGGGGGGTTACCAAAAACATTCAGTACTTC. Its protein is CASSLSGGGVTKNIQYF.

This clonotype was observed a handful of times. The chain links TRBV27 to TRBJ2-1; TRBD2 agrees at 8 bases. Trimming at V came to 1 base and at J to 5 bases, leaving 7 bases not matched to a gene. CDR1 is MNHEY, CDR2 SMNVEV, per germline (reference sequence). The CDR3 covers 16 residues. The CDR3, as DNA: TGTGCCAGCAGTTTATTTGCCGGGGGGGCCAACAATGAGCAGTTCTTC. This gives the protein CASSLFAGGANNEQFF.

This clonotype was seen more than once but under ten times. The chain recombines TRBV29-1 with TRBJ2-3; D possibly corresponds to TRBD2 (6 bases). Germline CDR1 is SQVTM and CDR2 is ANQGSEA. The length of the CDR3 is 13 residues. V was clipped by 6 bases and J by 3 bases, with 13 bases between them. CDR3: CSVARGRTDTQYF. CDR3 nucleotide sequence: TGCAGCGTGGCGCGGGGCCGTACAGATACGCAGTATTTT.

In this sample, this clonotype turned up a few times. This chain connects TRBV20-1 to TRBJ2-7; D remains ambiguous. In germline, CDR1 is DFQATT, CDR2 SNEGSKA (reference sequence). The CDR3 sequence is 15 residues long. Trimming cost V 3 bases and J 3 bases, with 18 bases left between them. CDR3 protein: CSARSSRHPLYEQYV. CDR3 in DNA: TGCAGTGCTAGGTCCAGCCGCCATCCCCTCTACGAGCAGTACGTC.

V usage is TRBV4-2 and J usage is TRBJ1-4; D gene ambiguous. This CDR3 is built from 17 residues. The germline gives CDR1 LGHNA, CDR2 YNFKEQ. Between the trimmed V and J ends, which lost 0 bases and 0 bases, there was a span of 11 bases. This chain's CDR3 is CASSQDGVGATNEKLFF. CDR3 DNA: TGTGCCAGCAGCCAAGATGGGGTCGGTGCAACTAATGAAAAACTGTTTTTT.

The chain has TRBV4-2 and TRBJ1-3; no clear D gene. V lost 0 bases and J 5 bases, leaving 5 bases between the germline ends. Germline V CDR1 and CDR2: LGHNA, YNFKEQ. The CDR3 runs 13 residues. This CDR3 reads CASSQEIRNTIYF. The CDR3 coding sequence is TGTGCCAGCAGCCAAGAGATTAGAAACACCATATATTTT.

The J gene is TRBJ2-3, the V gene TRBV10-3, with D unresolved. CDR3 size: 12 residues. Per germline, CDR1 ENHRY and CDR2 SYGVKD. Trimming removed 5 bases from V and 9 bases from J, with 12 bases in between. This chain's CDR3 is CAISQDRSTQYF. The CDR3 DNA reads TGTGCCATCAGTCAAGATCGTTCCACGCAGTATTTT.

V is TRBV7-3 and J is TRBJ2-7; unclear D gene. This CDR3 spans 13 amino acids. The germline V gene has CDR1 SGHTA and CDR2 FQGTGA. V was trimmed by 0 bases and J by 4 bases, leaving 7 bases between them. CDR3 sequence (DNA): TGTGCCAGCAGCTTAACGCAAGGGTACGAGCAGTACTTC. Translation gives CASSLTQGYEQYF.

J is TRBJ2-2 and V is TRBV10-3; the D gene is possibly TRBD1 (6 bases). This CDR3 region has 16 residues. Germline CDR1 reads ENHRY; CDR2 reads SYGVKD. Trimming removed 3 bases from V and 6 bases from J, with 17 bases in between. The CDR3 nucleotides read TGTGCCATCAGTGATTTTGGCAGGGGTTCACCCGGGGAGCTGTTTTTT. Translating it yields CAISDFGRGSPGELFF.

This chain links TRBV28 with TRBJ2-1; D is unclear. The CDR3 has 19 amino acids. CDR1 is MDHEN, CDR2 SYDVKM, per germline. V lost 6 bases and J 0 bases, leaving 24 bases between the germline ends. The CDR3 DNA sequence: TGTGCCAGCAGCCCCAGCCACCTGACAAGACTCAGCTCCTACAATGAGCAGTTCTTC. Translation gives CASSPSHLTRLSSYNEQFF.

The chain joins TRBV6-2 or TRBV6-3 to TRBJ1-1, with no clear D. The CDR3 totals 10 residues. Trimming removed 6 bases at V and 8 bases at J, with 7 bases between. Per the germline V gene, CDR1 is MNHEY and CDR2 is SVGEGT. The chain's CDR3 is CASRDIEAFF. As DNA, the CDR3 is TGTGCCAGCAGAGACATAGAAGCTTTCTTT.

In DNA, the CDR3 is TGTGCCAGCAGAGTCGGACAGGGGAACACTGAAGCTTTCTTT. Protein: CASRVGQGNTEAFF. This chain joins TRBV12-3 or TRBV12-4 and TRBJ1-1; 8 bases map to TRBD1. This CDR3 comprises 14 residues. The V gene end was trimmed by 6 bases and the J gene end by 1 base; junction bases not matched to a gene: 4.

A few counts support this clonotype. The rearrangement joins TRBV7-2 to TRBJ1-2; D is unresolved. Looked up from germline, CDR1 is SGHTA and CDR2 is FQGNSA. Trimming took 5 bases from V and 6 from J, leaving 10 bases between them. CDR3 length: 12 residues. This CDR3 reads CASSNNRDGYTF. As DNA, the CDR3 is TGTGCCAGCAGCAATAACCGTGATGGCTACACCTTC.

The genes are TRBV23-1 and TRBJ2-1; perhaps TRBD2 as D (6 bases). TRBV23-1 is an open reading frame, and its role is uncertain. V was cut by 5 bases and J by 6 bases, with 14 bases left in between. CDR3 size: 14 residues. The CDR3 protein is CASSDCRGVNEQFF. CDR3 nucleotides: TGCGCCAGCAGTGACTGCCGCGGGGTCAATGAGCAGTTCTTC.

This clonotype was recorded many times. The chain has TRBV11-2 and TRBJ2-4, with 11 bases identical to TRBD2. CDR1 and CDR2 from the germline V gene are SGHAT and FQNNGV. This CDR3 is 14 amino acids long. V was clipped by 4 bases and J by 7 bases; unmatched bases: 3. The CDR3 loop reads CASSSLAGGNIQYF. CDR3 nucleotide sequence: TGTGCCAGCAGCTCCCTAGCGGGGGGCAACATTCAGTACTTC. Together with reference TRBV11-2 and TRBJ2-4, the CDR3 gives the full variable domain: EAGVAQSPRYKIIEKRQSVAFWCNPISGHATLYWYQQILGQGPKLLIQFQNNGVVDDSQLPKDRFSAERLKGVDSTLKIQPAKLEDSAVYLCASSSLAGGNIQYFGAGTRLSVL.

This clonotype was observed a few times. The V call is TRBV5-1, the J call TRBJ2-5, with D uncertain. CDR1 is SGHRS and CDR2 is YFSETQ in the germline V gene. V lost 1 base, J lost 3 bases, and 16 bases lay in between. This CDR3 contains 16 residues. CDR3 DNA: TGCGCCAGCAGCTTGAGATCTAGTTCGCCGGAAGAGACCCAGTACTTC. Translated, it gives CASSLRSSSPEETQYF. The full variable domain, its missing parts supplied by reference TRBV5-1 and TRBJ2-5, is KAGVTQTPRYLIKTRGQQVTLSCSPISGHRSVSWYQQTPGQGLQFLFEYFSETQRNKGNFPGRFSGRQFSNSRSEMNVSTLELGDSALYLCASSLRSSSPEETQYFGPGTRLLVL.

This clonotype has more than one count but fewer than ten. The gene calls are TRBV13 and TRBJ1-2; D is unclear. The ends were cut back, 0 bases at V and 8 bases at J, with 13 bases in the middle. The CDR3 extends over 14 amino acids. Germline V gene data show CDR1 as PRHDT and CDR2 as FYEKMQ (reference sequence). The CDR3 region is CASSLGMRLRGYTF. DNA for the CDR3: TGTGCCAGCAGCTTAGGTATGAGGCTCCGGGGCTACACCTTC. Supplemented by reference TRBV13 and TRBJ1-2, the full variable domain reads AAGVIQSPRHLIKEKRETATLKCYPIPRHDTVYWYQQGPGQDPQFLISFYEKMQSDKGSIPDRFSAQQFSDYHSELNMSSLELGDSALYFCASSLGMRLRGYTFGSGTRLTVV.

The gene calls are TRBV5-6 and TRBJ2-1, with unresolved D. Germline CDR1 is SGHDT and CDR2 is YYEEEE. This CDR3 has 15 residues. Trimming took 0 bases from V and 4 from J, leaving 11 bases between them. The CDR3 sequence is CASSLGGRMYNEQFF. As DNA, the CDR3 is TGTGCCAGCAGCTTGGGAGGACGGATGTACAATGAGCAGTTCTTC. The variable domain in full, completed from reference TRBV5-6 and TRBJ2-1, reads DAGVTQSPTHLIKTRGQQVTLRCSPKSGHDTVSWYQQALGQGPQFIFQYYEEEERQRGNFPDRFSGHQFPNYSSELNVNALLLGDSALYLCASSLGGRMYNEQFFGPGTRLTVL.

V and J are TRBV15 and TRBJ1-4; D not resolved. CDR3 length equals 16 residues. In germline, CDR1 is LNHNV, CDR2 YYDKDF (reference sequence). Trimming took off 0 bases at V and 3 bases at J, with 11 bases between the two ends. The CDR3 here is CATSRDRGFPNEKLFF. The CDR3 DNA is TGTGCCACCAGCAGAGATCGTGGATTCCCTAATGAAAAACTGTTTTTT.

This clonotype was picked up a small number of times. This chain links TRBV19 with TRBJ2-5, with 9 bases identical to TRBD1. V was pared by 4 bases and J by 5 bases, with 2 bases of the junction left unmatched. This CDR3 contains 13 residues. Germline V gene data show CDR1 as LNHDA and CDR2 as SQIVND (reference sequence). This chain's CDR3 is CASSTTGGETQYF. CDR3 coding DNA: TGTGCCAGTAGTACGACAGGGGGGGAGACCCAGTACTTC.

The chain is built from TRBV20-1 and TRBJ2-5; the D gene is possibly TRBD2 (5 bases). Trimming left V 3 bases short and J 6 bases short, with 17 bases between. This CDR3 contains 14 residues. Germline CDR1 reads DFQATT; CDR2 reads SNEGSKA (reference sequence). The CDR3 is CSASGAAGEKTQYF. The CDR3 DNA sequence: TGCAGTGCTAGTGGAGCGGCCGGAGAAAAGACCCAGTACTTC.

This clonotype has ten or more counts. The chain uses TRBV5-1 and TRBJ2-7, with D possibly being TRBD2 (5 bases). CDR1 is SGHRS and CDR2 is YFSETQ in the germline V gene. CDR3 length: 13 amino acids. The V gene lost 4 bases and the J gene lost 4 bases, with 12 bases spanning the gap. The CDR3 region has the DNA TGCGCCAGCAGCGGGATGGACTTTTACGAGCAGTACTTC. This gives the protein CASSGMDFYEQYF.

Ten or more counts support this clonotype. V and J are TRBV5-1 and TRBJ2-7; TRBD1 aligns across 7 bases. Per the germline V gene, CDR1 is SGHRS and CDR2 is YFSETQ. The ends lost 0 bases at V and 3 bases at J; junction bases unmatched: 9. The CDR3 totals 16 residues. The CDR3 region has the DNA TGCGCCAGCAGCTTGGCCTGGGACAGACCCTACTACGAGCAGTACTTC. This translates into CASSLAWDRPYYEQYF. Full variable domain (remainder filled in from reference TRBV5-1 and TRBJ2-7): KAGVTQTPRYLIKTRGQQVTLSCSPISGHRSVSWYQQTPGQGLQFLFEYFSETQRNKGNFPGRFSGRQFSNSRSEMNVSTLELGDSALYLCASSLAWDRPYYEQYFGPGTRLTVT.

There are a few counts of this clonotype. The chain couples TRBV12-3 or TRBV12-4 to TRBJ1-2; TRBD1 matches at 8 bases. Unmatched junction bases numbered 14, after V lost 4 bases and J lost 7 bases. The CDR3 is made up of 16 amino acids. This CDR3 reads CASSSRWAGGPGGYTF. CDR3 nucleotide sequence: TGTGCCAGCAGTTCCCGTTGGGCAGGGGGCCCGGGTGGCTACACCTTC.